This T cell receptor (beta chain) was found in a study of blood T cell repertoires in COVID-19. Study summary: Sources were T cells, B-cell-depleted T cells, or PBMCs; the material itself was cDNA or gDNA.

The table came from immunoSEQ multiplex PCR; TCRdb's copy has only in-frame clones and leaves some out. The sample carries 25,000 to 30,000 clones, around 86% recorded once. The CDR3 contains 13 residues. Trimming shortened V by 5 bases and J by 4 bases, and 11 bases separated the two germline ends. Material: peripheral blood. The gene calls are TRBV12-3 or TRBV12-4 and TRBJ1-1; tentative D call: TRBD1 (5 bases). This clonotype was obtained from a human donor in a cohort sampled during active COVID-19. CDR3 nucleotides: TGTGCCAGCAGTCGACAGCGAGTCACTGAAGCTTTCTTT. It translates to CASSRQRVTEAFF.